This T cell receptor (beta chain) comes out of a study of blood T cell repertoires in COVID-19. Trimming took off 4 bases at V and 4 bases at J, with 14 bases between the two ends. Germline V lookup: CDR1 LGHNA, CDR2 YNFKEQ. The CDR3 has 15 amino acids. TCRdb's table, derived via immunoSEQ multiplex PCR, lists solely in-frame clones and lacks some. The sample holds about 260,000 clones; 88% are singletons and the top ten take 0.7%. V and J are TRBV4-2 and TRBJ2-1; possibly TRBD2 for D (6 bases). The receptor was isolated from a human donor in a cohort sampled during active COVID-19. Sample: peripheral blood. The CDR3 protein is CASSPRGLGYNEQFF. CDR3 bases: TGTGCCAGCAGCCCCCGGGGACTGGGATACAATGAGCAGTTCTTC.